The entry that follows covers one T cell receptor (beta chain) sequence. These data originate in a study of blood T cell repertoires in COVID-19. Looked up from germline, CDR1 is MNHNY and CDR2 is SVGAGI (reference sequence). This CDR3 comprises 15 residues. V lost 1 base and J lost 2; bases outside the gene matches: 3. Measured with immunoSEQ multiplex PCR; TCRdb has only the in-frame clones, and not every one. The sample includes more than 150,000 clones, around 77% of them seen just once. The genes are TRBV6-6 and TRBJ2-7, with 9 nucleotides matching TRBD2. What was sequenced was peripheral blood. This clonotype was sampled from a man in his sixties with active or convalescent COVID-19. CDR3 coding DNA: TGTGCCAGCAGTTACTTAGCGGGAGCGACCTACGAGCAGTACTTC. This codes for CASSYLAGATYEQYF.